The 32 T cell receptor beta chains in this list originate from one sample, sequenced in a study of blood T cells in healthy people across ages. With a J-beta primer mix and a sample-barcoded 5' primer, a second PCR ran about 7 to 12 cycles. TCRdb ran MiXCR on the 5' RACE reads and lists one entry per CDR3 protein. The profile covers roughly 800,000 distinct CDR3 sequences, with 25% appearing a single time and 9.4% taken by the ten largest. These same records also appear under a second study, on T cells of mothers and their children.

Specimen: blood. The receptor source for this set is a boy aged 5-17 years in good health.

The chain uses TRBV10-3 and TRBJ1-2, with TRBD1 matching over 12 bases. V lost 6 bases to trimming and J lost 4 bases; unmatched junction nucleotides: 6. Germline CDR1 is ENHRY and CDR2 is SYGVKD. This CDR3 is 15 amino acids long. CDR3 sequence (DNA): TGTGCCATCAGCTCCGGGACAGGGGGCTTCTATGGCTACACCTTC. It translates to CAISSGTGGFYGYTF.

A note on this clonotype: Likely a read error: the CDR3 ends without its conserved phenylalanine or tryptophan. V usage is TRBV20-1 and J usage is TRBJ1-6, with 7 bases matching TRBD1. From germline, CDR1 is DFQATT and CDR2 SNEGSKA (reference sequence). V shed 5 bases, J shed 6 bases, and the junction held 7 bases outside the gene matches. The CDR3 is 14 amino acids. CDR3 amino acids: CSAFRQGANSPLHL. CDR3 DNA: TGCAGTGCTTTCAGACAGGGCGCTAATTCACCCCTCCACCTT.

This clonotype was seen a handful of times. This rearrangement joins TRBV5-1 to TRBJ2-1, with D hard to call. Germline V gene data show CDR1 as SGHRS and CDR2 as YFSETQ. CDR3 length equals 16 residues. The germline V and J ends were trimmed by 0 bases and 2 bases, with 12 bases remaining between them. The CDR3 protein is CASSLAGQVAYNEQFF. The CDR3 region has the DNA TGCGCCAGCAGCTTGGCCGGCCAGGTGGCCTACAATGAGCAGTTCTTC.

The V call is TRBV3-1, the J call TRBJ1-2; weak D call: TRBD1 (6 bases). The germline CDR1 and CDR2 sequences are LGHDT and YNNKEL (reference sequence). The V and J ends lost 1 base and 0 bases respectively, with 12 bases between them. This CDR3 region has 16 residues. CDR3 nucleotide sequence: TGTGCCAGCAGCCAAGGTGCAGGGGCTGCTAACTATGGCTACACCTTC. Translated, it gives CASSQGAGAANYGYTF.

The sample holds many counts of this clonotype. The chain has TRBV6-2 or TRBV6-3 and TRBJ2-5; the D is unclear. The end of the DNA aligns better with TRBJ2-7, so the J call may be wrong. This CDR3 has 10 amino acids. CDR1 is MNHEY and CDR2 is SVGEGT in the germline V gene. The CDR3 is CASGVYEQYF. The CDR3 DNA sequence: TGTGCCAGCGGGGTCTACGAGCAGTACTTC.

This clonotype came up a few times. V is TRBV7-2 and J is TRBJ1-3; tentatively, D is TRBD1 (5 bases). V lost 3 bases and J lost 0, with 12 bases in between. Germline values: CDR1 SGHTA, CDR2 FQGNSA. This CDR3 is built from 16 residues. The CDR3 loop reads CASSFMGELSGNTIYF. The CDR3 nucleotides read TGTGCCAGCAGCTTCATGGGGGAACTCTCTGGAAACACCATATATTTT.

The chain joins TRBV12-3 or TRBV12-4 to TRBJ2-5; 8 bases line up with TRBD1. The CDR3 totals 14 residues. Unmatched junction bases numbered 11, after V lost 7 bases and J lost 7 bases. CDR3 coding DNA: TGTGCCAGCACCTCGACAGGGGATGGAGGGACCCAGTACTTC. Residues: CASTSTGDGGTQYF.

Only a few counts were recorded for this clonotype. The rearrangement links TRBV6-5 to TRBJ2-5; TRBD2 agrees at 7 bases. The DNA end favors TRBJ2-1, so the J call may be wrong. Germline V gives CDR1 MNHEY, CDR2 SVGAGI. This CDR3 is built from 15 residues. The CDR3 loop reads CASSAARAGNNEQFF. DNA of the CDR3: TGTGCCAGCAGCGCGGCACGAGCGGGAAACAATGAGCAGTTCTTC.

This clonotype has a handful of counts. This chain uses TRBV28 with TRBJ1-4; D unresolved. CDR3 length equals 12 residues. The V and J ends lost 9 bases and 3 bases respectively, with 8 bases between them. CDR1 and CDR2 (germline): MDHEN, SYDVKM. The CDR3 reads CASISSNEKLFF. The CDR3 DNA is TGTGCCAGTATTAGTTCTAATGAAAAACTGTTTTTT.

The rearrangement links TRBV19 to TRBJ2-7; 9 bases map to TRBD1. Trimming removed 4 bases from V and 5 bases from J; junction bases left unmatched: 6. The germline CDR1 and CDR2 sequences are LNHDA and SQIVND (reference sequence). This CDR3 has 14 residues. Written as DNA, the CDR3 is TGTGCCAGTAGTACCGCCGGGACAGGGAACGAGCAGTACTTC. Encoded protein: CASSTAGTGNEQYF.

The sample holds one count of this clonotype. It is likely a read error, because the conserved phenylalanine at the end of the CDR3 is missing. This chain's CDR3 is CASSPGLGPSGANVLTS. The CDR3 DNA follows: TGTGCCAGCAGTCCAGGTCTAGGGCCCTCTGGGGCCAACGTCCTGACTTCC. The chain uses TRBV28 and TRBJ2-6, with D unresolved. The CDR3 covers 17 residues. CDR1 MDHEN and CDR2 SYDVKM come from the germline V gene. Trimming took 5 bases from V and 0 from J, leaving 14 bases between them.

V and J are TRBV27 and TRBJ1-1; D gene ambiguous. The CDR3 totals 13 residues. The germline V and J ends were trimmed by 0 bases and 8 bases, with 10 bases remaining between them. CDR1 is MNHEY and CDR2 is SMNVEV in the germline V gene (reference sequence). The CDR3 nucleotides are TGTGCCAGCAGTTTATCCACAGTGTCCGAAGCTTTCTTT. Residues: CASSLSTVSEAFF.

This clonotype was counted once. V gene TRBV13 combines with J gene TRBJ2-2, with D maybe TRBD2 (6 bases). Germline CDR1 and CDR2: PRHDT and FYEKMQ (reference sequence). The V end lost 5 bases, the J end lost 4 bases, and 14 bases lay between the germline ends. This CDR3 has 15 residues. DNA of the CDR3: TGTGCCAGCAGCACAGGTGGTAGCGGCACCGGGGAGCTGTTTTTT. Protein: CASSTGGSGTGELFF.

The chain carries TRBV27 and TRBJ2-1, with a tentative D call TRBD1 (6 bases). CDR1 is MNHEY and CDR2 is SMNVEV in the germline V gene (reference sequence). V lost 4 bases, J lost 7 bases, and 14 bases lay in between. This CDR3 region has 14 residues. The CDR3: CASSSGQTPNEQFF. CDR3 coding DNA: TGTGCCAGCAGTTCCGGACAGACGCCAAATGAGCAGTTCTTC.

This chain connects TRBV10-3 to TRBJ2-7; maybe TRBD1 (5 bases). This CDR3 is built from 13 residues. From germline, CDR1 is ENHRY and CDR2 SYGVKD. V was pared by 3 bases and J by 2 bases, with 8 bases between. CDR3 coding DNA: TGTGCCATCAGTGACAGGGCGCCCTACGAGCAGTACTTC. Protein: CAISDRAPYEQYF.

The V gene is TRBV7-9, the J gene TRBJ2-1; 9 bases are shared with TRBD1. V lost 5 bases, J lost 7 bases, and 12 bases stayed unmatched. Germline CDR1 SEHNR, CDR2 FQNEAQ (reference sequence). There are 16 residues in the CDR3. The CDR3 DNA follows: TGTGCCAGCAGCGCCCCCGGGACAGGGTTCGATAATGAGCAGTTCTTC. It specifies CASSAPGTGFDNEQFF.

The CDR3 nucleotides are TGCAGCGTGGTGACAGGGTTGGGTCAGCCCCAGCATTTT. It codes for CSVVTGLGQPQHF. This chain connects TRBV29-1 to TRBJ1-5; 7 positions match TRBD1. Per the germline V gene, CDR1 is SQVTM and CDR2 is ANQGSEA. V was pared by 6 bases and J by 6 bases, with 8 bases of the junction left unmatched. This CDR3 comprises 13 residues.

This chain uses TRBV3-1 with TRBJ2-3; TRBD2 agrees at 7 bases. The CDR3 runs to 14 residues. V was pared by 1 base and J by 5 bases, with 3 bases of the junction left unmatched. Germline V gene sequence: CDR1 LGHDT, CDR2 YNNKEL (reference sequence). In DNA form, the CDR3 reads TGTGCCAGCAGCCAAGTTGGCGGGGGAGATACGCAGTATTTT. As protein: CASSQVGGGDTQYF.

The CDR3 is CSVLAVSYNEQFF. CDR3 sequence (DNA): TGCAGCGTGCTAGCGGTCTCCTACAATGAGCAGTTCTTC. The genes are TRBV29-1 and TRBJ2-1, with 7 bases fitting TRBD2. Unmatched junction bases numbered 2, after V lost 6 bases and J lost 0 bases. The CDR3 is made up of 13 amino acids. From germline, CDR1 is SQVTM and CDR2 ANQGSEA.

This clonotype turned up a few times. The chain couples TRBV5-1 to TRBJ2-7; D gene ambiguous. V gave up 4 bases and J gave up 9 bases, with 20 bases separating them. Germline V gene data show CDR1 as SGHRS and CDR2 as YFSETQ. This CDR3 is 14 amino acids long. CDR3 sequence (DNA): TGCGCCAGCAGCCCCGAGGTATCGGTTGCAGGGCAGTACTTC. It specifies CASSPEVSVAGQYF.

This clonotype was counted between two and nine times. DNA of the CDR3: TGTGCCAGCAGCCTCGTTGGTGGAGAGGACACCGGGGAGCTGTTTTTT. It specifies CASSLVGGEDTGELFF. The J gene is TRBJ2-2, the V gene TRBV7-9; D ambiguous. This CDR3 is 16 amino acids long. The ends were cut back, 5 bases at V and 3 bases at J, with 16 bases in the middle. Germline V gene lookup returns CDR1 SEHNR and CDR2 FQNEAQ (reference sequence).

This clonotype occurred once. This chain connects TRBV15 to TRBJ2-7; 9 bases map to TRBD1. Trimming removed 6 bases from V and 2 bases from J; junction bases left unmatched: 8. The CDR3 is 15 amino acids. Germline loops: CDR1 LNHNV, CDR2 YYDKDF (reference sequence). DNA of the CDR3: TGTGCCACCAGAAGTGTGGGACAGGGAACCTACGAGCAGTACTTC. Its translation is CATRSVGQGTYEQYF.

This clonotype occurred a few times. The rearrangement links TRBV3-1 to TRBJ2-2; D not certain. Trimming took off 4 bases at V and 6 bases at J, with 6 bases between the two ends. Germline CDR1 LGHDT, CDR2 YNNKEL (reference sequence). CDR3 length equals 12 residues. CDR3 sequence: CASSPPAGELFF. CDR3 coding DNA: TGTGCCAGCAGCCCCCCGGCCGGGGAGCTGTTTTTT.

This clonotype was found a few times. The CDR3 DNA reads as TGTGCCAGCAGAACGAAAGTGAGAAATTCACCCCTCCACTTT. Translation: CASRTKVRNSPLHF. The J gene is TRBJ1-6, the V gene TRBV21-1. TRBV21-1 is a pseudogene. The CDR3 loop spans 14 amino acids.

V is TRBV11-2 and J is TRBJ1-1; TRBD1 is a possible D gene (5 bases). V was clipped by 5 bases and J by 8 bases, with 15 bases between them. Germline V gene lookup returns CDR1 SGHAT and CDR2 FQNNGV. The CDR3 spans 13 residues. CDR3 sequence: CASSPETVPEAFF. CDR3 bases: TGTGCCAGCAGCCCAGAGACAGTCCCCGAAGCTTTCTTT.

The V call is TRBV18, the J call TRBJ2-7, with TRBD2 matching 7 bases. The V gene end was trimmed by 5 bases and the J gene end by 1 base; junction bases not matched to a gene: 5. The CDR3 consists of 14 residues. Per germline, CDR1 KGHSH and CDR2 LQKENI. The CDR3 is CASSSGLLSYEQYF. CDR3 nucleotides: TGTGCCAGCTCATCGGGACTATTGTCCTACGAGCAGTACTTC. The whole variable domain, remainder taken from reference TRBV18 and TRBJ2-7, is NAGVMQNPRHLVRRRGQEARLRCSPMKGHSHVYWYRQLPEEGLKFMVYLQKENIIDESGMPKERFSAEFPKEGPSILRIQQVVRGDSAAYFCASSSGLLSYEQYFGPGTRLTVT.

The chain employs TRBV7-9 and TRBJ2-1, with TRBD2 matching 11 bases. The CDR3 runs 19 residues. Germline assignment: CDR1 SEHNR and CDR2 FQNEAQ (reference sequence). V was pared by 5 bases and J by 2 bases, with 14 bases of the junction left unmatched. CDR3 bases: TGTGCCAGCAGCCCCCCCGTGGGGCTAGCGGGAGGTACCTACAATGAGCAGTTCTTC. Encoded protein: CASSPPVGLAGGTYNEQFF.

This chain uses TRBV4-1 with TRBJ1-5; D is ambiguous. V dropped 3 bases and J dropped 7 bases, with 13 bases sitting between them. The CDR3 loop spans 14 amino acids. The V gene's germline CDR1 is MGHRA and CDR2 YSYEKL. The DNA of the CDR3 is TGCGCCAGCAGCCAGTACACCTCGGGGCAGCCCCAGCATTTT. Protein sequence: CASSQYTSGQPQHF.

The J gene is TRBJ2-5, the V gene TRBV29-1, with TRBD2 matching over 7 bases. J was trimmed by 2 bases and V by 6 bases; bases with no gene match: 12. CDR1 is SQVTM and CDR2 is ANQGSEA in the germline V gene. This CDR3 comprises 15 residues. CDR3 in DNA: TGCAGCGTCCTCCCCGAGAGGGAGGGGCAAGAGACCCAGTACTTC. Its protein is CSVLPEREGQETQYF.

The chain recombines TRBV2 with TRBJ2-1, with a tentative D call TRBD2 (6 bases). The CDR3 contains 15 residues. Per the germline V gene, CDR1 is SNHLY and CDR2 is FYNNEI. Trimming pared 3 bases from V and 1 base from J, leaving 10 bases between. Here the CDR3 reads CASSDGTASYNEQFF. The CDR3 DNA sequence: TGTGCCAGCAGTGACGGGACTGCATCCTACAATGAGCAGTTCTTC.

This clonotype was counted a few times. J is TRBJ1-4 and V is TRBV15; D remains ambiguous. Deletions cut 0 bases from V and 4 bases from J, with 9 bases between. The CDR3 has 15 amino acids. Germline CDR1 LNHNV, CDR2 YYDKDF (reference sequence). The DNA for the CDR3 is TGTGCCACCAGCAGAGATGGACGGAATAATGAAAAACTGTTTTTT. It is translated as CATSRDGRNNEKLFF.

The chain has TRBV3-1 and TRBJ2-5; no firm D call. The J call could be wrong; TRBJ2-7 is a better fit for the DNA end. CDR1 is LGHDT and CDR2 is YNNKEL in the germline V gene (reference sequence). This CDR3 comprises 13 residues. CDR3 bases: TGTGCCAGCAGCCAAGATGTATGGGACGAGCAGTACTTC. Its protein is CASSQDVWDEQYF.